These 28 T cell receptor beta chains came from one sample sequenced in a study of vaccination and CD4 T cells after COVID-19 (dated by TCRdb to between 2021 and 2022). The antigens these receptors bind are not known. The library was obtained by PCR. Sequenced on an Illumina iSeq 100. TCR sequencing of DNA from cultured CD4+ T cells used the Oncomine TCR Beta short-read assay at the Johns Hopkins FTIC core. TCRdb reprocessing: public reads trimmed at Q25 with fastp, clones called with MiXCR, in-frame beta chains kept. Each CDR3 protein gets just one entry, which takes the most common genes and DNA from the rows behind it. The sample table shows roughly 13,000 distinct CDR3 sequences, and roughly 37% are seen once. Clones ranked in the top ten supply roughly 12% of the sample. According to the study, the label for this sample's treatment or condition signals: roughly ten-day PBMC culture with coronavirus spike peptide pools or control peptides (ViraFEST assay).

Sequenced input: CD4+ T cells from blood, cultured in vitro. These TCRs come from a human donor who had recovered from COVID-19.

The gene calls are TRBV27 and TRBJ2-2; D is undetermined. Between the trimmed V and J ends, which lost 1 base and 0 bases, there was a span of 6 bases. This CDR3 is built from 15 residues. Germline V gene lookup returns CDR1 MNHEY and CDR2 SMNVEV (reference sequence). CDR3 bases: TGTGCCAGCAGTTTATTTGCGGCGAACACCGGGGAGCTGTTTTTT. Translating it yields CASSLFAANTGELFF.

This clonotype was counted a few times. DNA for the CDR3: TGTGCCTGGAGTGTTGGGGGAGGGGTAGATACGCAGTATTTT. This translates into CAWSVGGGVDTQYF. The genes are TRBV30 and TRBJ2-3, with 7 nucleotides matching TRBD2. Losses at the gene ends were 0 bases for V and 5 bases for J; bases not matched to a gene: 5. The CDR3 totals 14 residues. CDR1 and CDR2 (germline): GTSNPN, SVGIG (reference sequence).

The chain is built from TRBV7-9 and TRBJ2-2, with D unresolved. The CDR3 runs to 14 residues. Per germline, CDR1 SEHNR and CDR2 FQNEAQ (reference sequence). The V end was cut by 1 base, the J end by 0 bases, with 3 bases between. The CDR3 sequence is CASSLDPNTGELFF. DNA for the CDR3: TGTGCCAGCAGCTTAGATCCGAACACCGGGGAGCTGTTTTTT.

This clonotype was counted only a few times. The chain combines TRBV29-1 with TRBJ2-3, with D hard to call. This CDR3 is 10 amino acids long. With 6 bases removed from V and 1 base from J, the gap between germline ends came to 2 bases. Per germline, CDR1 SQVTM and CDR2 ANQGSEA. DNA for the CDR3: TGCAGCGTCTGCACAGATACGCAGTATTTT. Translating it yields CSVCTDTQYF.

This rearrangement joins TRBV5-5 to TRBJ2-3, with D hard to call. Germline V gene data show CDR1 as SGHKS and CDR2 as YYEKEE (reference sequence). V was trimmed by 1 base and J by 3 bases, leaving 6 bases between them. The length of the CDR3 is 13 residues. CDR3 sequence reads: CASSLLGTDTQYF. The CDR3 coding sequence is TGTGCCAGCAGCTTGCTTGGGACAGATACGCAGTATTTT.

The chain uses TRBV6-1 and TRBJ2-7, with a possible D match to TRBD2 (6 bases). The ends were cut back, 3 bases at V and 3 bases at J, with 15 bases in the middle. In germline, CDR1 is MNHNS, CDR2 SASEGT. The CDR3 spans 15 residues. The CDR3 region is CASSEGGASIYEQYF. The CDR3 bases are TGTGCCAGCAGTGAGGGGGGAGCCTCGATCTACGAGCAGTACTTC.

This clonotype was seen only a few times. The chain uses TRBV15 and TRBJ2-1; 9 nucleotides match TRBD1. CDR3 size: 15 residues. Germline V gene data show CDR1 as LNHNV and CDR2 as YYDKDF (reference sequence). The trim removed 5 bases at V and 2 bases at J, leaving 4 bases unmatched. The CDR3 DNA is TGTGCCACCAGCGCACGACAGGGGGCCTACAATGAGCAGTTCTTC. Encoded protein: CATSARQGAYNEQFF. The variable domain in full, with the rest retrieved from reference TRBV15 and TRBJ2-1, is DAMVIQNPRYQVTQFGKPVTLSCSQTLNHNVMYWYQQKSSQAPKLLFHYYDKDFNNEADTPDNFQSRRPNTSFCFLDIRSPGLGDTAMYLCATSARQGAYNEQFFGPGTRLTVL.

This sequence joins TRBV19 and TRBJ2-3; 14 bases line up with TRBD2. CDR3 length equals 15 residues. V shed 5 bases and J 11 bases; nucleotides not matched to a gene: 9. Germline V CDR1 and CDR2: LNHDA, SQIVND (reference sequence). CDR3 coding DNA: TGTGCCAGTAGTCCTCCGGGACTAGCGGGAGTTGGGCAGTATTTT. Translating it yields CASSPPGLAGVGQYF.

The gene calls are TRBV28 and TRBJ2-3; 12 positions agree with TRBD2. This CDR3 spans 16 amino acids. The germline V gene has CDR1 MDHEN and CDR2 SYDVKM. The V gene end was trimmed by 6 bases and the J gene end by 1 base; junction bases not matched to a gene: 5. The CDR3 here is CASSSPSGRGTDTQYF. Written as DNA, the CDR3 is TGTGCCAGCAGCTCTCCTAGCGGGAGGGGCACAGATACGCAGTATTTT.

This clonotype came up a few times. This sequence joins TRBV5-4 and TRBJ2-7, with D unresolved. This CDR3 is built from 15 residues. CDR1 is SGHNT and CDR2 is YYREEE in the germline V gene (reference sequence). V was trimmed by 4 bases and J by 7 bases, leaving 21 bases between them. DNA for the CDR3: TGTGCCAGCAGCCACGCCACGGGTGGAAAATTGGAGCAGTACTTC. Translated: CASSHATGGKLEQYF. Supplemented by reference TRBV5-4 and TRBJ2-7, the full variable domain reads ETGVTQSPTHLIKTRGQQVTLRCSSQSGHNTVSWYQQALGQGPQFIFQYYREEENGRGNFPPRFSGLQFPNYSSELNVNALELDDSALYLCASSHATGGKLEQYFGPGTRLTVT.

J is TRBJ2-7 and V is TRBV28; 8 nucleotides agree with TRBD1. The CDR3 is 16 amino acids. With V trimmed by 5 bases and J by 0 bases, 9 bases remained unmatched. The V gene's germline CDR1 is MDHEN and CDR2 SYDVKM. CDR3 nucleotide sequence: TGTGCCAGCAGTGGTCGGGGGACAGGTTACTCCTACGAGCAGTACTTC. Its protein is CASSGRGTGYSYEQYF.

The J gene is TRBJ1-2, the V gene TRBV19, with D maybe TRBD1 (5 bases). The germline V and J ends were trimmed by 3 bases and 2 bases, with 10 bases remaining between them. There are 14 residues in the CDR3. From germline, CDR1 is LNHDA and CDR2 SQIVND (reference sequence). CDR3 sequence reads: CASSIGTANYGYTF. The CDR3 DNA reads TGTGCCAGTAGTATCGGGACGGCCAACTATGGCTACACCTTC.

This chain links TRBV2 with TRBJ2-1; no clear D. The germline V and J ends were trimmed by 3 bases and 2 bases, with 5 bases remaining between them. Germline-derived CDR1 and CDR2 are SNHLY and FYNNEI. The CDR3 contains 13 residues. The CDR3 nucleotides are TGTGCCAGCAGTGAGACCGCCTACAATGAGCAGTTCTTC. Amino acids: CASSETAYNEQFF.

The V and J genes are TRBV6-2 or TRBV6-3 and TRBJ2-7; D is ambiguous. Germline V CDR1 and CDR2: MNHEY, SVGEGT. This CDR3 comprises 16 residues. Trimming cost V 2 bases and J 1 base, with 15 bases left between them. The CDR3 sequence: CASSYSPGLGSYEQYF. The CDR3 DNA reads as TGTGCCAGCAGTTACAGCCCAGGCTTAGGGTCCTACGAGCAGTACTTC.

The genes are TRBV4-1 and TRBJ2-1; unclear D gene. The CDR3 is 15 residues long. Germline V gives CDR1 MGHRA, CDR2 YSYEKL. V shed 2 bases and J shed 8 bases, with 16 bases lying between them. This CDR3 is CASSQTAAPFDEQFF. In nucleotides, the CDR3 is TGCGCCAGCAGCCAAACCGCAGCCCCGTTTGATGAGCAGTTCTTC.

The chain carries TRBV20-1 and TRBJ2-1; unclear D gene. CDR3 length: 14 amino acids. The germline V and J ends were trimmed by 1 base and 8 bases, with 15 bases remaining between them. Germline lookup yields CDR1 DFQATT and CDR2 SNEGSKA (reference sequence). CDR3 nucleotide sequence: TGCAGTGCTAGAGCCCCGGGTATCGTTGATGAGCAGTTCTTC. The encoded protein is CSARAPGIVDEQFF.

About this clonotype: It is likely a read error, because the conserved phenylalanine at the end of the CDR3 is missing. The V call is TRBV7-6, the J call TRBJ1-3; 7 positions match TRBD1. V gave up 3 bases and J gave up 2 bases; unmatched junction bases: 1. This CDR3 is 14 amino acids long. Germline V lookup: CDR1 SGHVS, CDR2 FNYEAQ. DNA of the CDR3: TGTGCCAGCAGCTTGACAGGGACTGGAAACACCATATATTCT. This translates into CASSLTGTGNTIYS.

This clonotype was observed a few times. V and J are TRBV10-3 and TRBJ1-3, with D possibly TRBD1 on 6 matching bases. Germline assignment: CDR1 ENHRY and CDR2 SYGVKD. The CDR3 extends over 15 amino acids. V was trimmed by 0 bases and J by 6 bases, leaving 12 bases between them. CDR3 DNA sequence: TGTGCCATCAGTGAGTCGATGGGGGGGCCAAACACCATATATTTT. Protein: CAISESMGGPNTIYF.

This CDR3 reads CASSRGNSYEQYF. CDR3 bases: TGTGCCAGCAGTCGCGGGAACTCCTACGAGCAGTACTTC. The chain recombines TRBV28 with TRBJ2-7; D is perhaps TRBD2 (6 bases). V was trimmed by 5 bases and J by 0 bases, leaving 8 bases between them. The CDR3 spans 13 residues. CDR1 MDHEN and CDR2 SYDVKM come from the germline V gene.

The chain employs TRBV19 and TRBJ2-7, with 12 bases matching TRBD1. In germline, CDR1 is LNHDA, CDR2 SQIVND (reference sequence). CDR3 length: 14 amino acids. Trimming cost V 8 bases and J 2 bases; bases outside gene matches: 4. In DNA form, the CDR3 reads TGTGCCAGTGGGACAGGGGGCTTAGCCTACGAGCAGTACTTC. Amino acid sequence: CASGTGGLAYEQYF.

The chain joins TRBV2 to TRBJ2-2; D assignment may be TRBD1 or TRBD2 (5 bases each). CDR3 length: 14 residues. Per germline, CDR1 SNHLY and CDR2 FYNNEI. Deletions cut 6 bases from V and 6 bases from J, with 14 bases between. The chain's CDR3 is CASRWGGYPGELFF. The CDR3 DNA reads TGTGCCAGCAGATGGGGCGGGTACCCCGGGGAGCTGTTTTTT.

Concerning this clonotype itself: At one end the junction does not follow the germline gene, possibly because of a read error. The CDR3 nucleotides read TGTGCCAGCAGTTACTCGTGGAACACCGGGGAGCCGTTTTTT. Translating gives CASSYSWNTGEPFF. V is TRBV6-2 or TRBV6-3 and J is TRBJ2-2; D is possibly TRBD2 (5 bases). Germline loops: CDR1 MNHEY, CDR2 SVGEGT. The CDR3 totals 14 residues.

The chain has TRBV19 and TRBJ2-6; tentatively, D is TRBD1 (5 bases). This CDR3 contains 16 residues. V shed 4 bases and J shed 0 bases, with 10 bases lying between them. The germline gives CDR1 LNHDA, CDR2 SQIVND (reference sequence). The chain's CDR3 is CASSRKQDSGANVLTF. The CDR3 nucleotides are TGTGCCAGTAGTAGAAAACAGGACTCTGGGGCCAACGTCCTGACTTTC.

This chain's CDR3 is CASSHSNSPLHF. The CDR3 region has the DNA TGTGCCAGCAGCCACAGTAATTCACCCCTCCACTTT. The J gene is TRBJ1-6, the V gene TRBV12-3 or TRBV12-4; no clear D. Trimming left V 6 bases short and J 6 bases short, with 6 bases between. This CDR3 has 12 residues.

This clonotype was counted a few times. This chain uses TRBV27 with TRBJ2-7; 12 positions match TRBD2. Trimming removed 6 bases from V and 3 bases from J; junction bases left unmatched: 6. The CDR3 is 15 residues long. Per the germline V gene, CDR1 is MNHEY and CDR2 is SMNVEV (reference sequence). CDR3 sequence: CASSRTSGRLYEQYF. CDR3 in DNA: TGTGCCAGCAGCCGCACTAGCGGGAGGCTCTACGAGCAGTACTTC.

The chain couples TRBV24-1 to TRBJ1-4; 7 nucleotides line up with TRBD1. After removal of 2 bases from V and 8 bases from J, the junction contained 7 bases not matched to a gene. Germline V gives CDR1 KGHDR, CDR2 SFDVKD. CDR3 length equals 15 residues. CDR3 residues: CATSDSGQPYEKLFF. CDR3 in DNA: TGTGCCACCAGTGATTCGGGACAGCCCTACGAAAAACTGTTTTTT.

The chain couples TRBV19 to TRBJ2-7; 12 nucleotides line up with TRBD2. After removal of 6 bases from V and 2 bases from J, the junction contained 5 bases not matched to a gene. The CDR3 totals 15 residues. CDR1 is LNHDA and CDR2 is SQIVND in the germline V gene (reference sequence). In DNA form, the CDR3 reads TGTGCCAGTAGAAGACTAGCGGGAGAGCCCTACGAGCAGTACTTC. As protein: CASRRLAGEPYEQYF.

This chain joins TRBV27 and TRBJ1-1, with D tentatively TRBD1 (6 bases). From germline, CDR1 is MNHEY and CDR2 SMNVEV (reference sequence). V lost 3 bases, J lost 8 bases, and 13 bases lay in between. This CDR3 has 13 amino acids. The chain's CDR3 is CASSLGAGGEAFF. The CDR3 bases are TGTGCCAGCAGTTTGGGGGCAGGCGGAGAAGCTTTCTTT.